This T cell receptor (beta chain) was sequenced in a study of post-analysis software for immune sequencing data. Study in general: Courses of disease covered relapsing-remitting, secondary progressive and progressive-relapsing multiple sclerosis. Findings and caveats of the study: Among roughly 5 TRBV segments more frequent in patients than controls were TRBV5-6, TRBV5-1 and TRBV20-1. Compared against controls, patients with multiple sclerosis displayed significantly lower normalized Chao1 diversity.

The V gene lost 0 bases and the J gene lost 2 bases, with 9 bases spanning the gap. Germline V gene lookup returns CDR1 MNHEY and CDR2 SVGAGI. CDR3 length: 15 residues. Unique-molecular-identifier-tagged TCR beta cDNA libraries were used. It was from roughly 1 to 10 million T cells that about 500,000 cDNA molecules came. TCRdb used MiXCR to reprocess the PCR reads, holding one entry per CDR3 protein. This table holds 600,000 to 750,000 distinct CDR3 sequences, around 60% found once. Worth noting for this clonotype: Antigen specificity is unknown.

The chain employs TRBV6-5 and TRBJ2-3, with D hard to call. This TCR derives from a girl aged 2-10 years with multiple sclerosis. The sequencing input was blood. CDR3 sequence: CASSYSTVVTDTQYF. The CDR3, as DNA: TGTGCCAGCAGTTACTCCACGGTTGTCACAGATACGCAGTATTTT.